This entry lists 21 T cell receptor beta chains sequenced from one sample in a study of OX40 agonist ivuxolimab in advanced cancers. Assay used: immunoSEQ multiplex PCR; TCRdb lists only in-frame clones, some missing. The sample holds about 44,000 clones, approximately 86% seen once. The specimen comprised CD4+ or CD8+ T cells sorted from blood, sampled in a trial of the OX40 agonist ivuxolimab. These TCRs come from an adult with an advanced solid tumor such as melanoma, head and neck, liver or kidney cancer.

CDR3 region: CASSRQGDVDEQYF. The CDR3 DNA reads TGTGCCAGCAGCAGACAGGGGGATGTCGACGAGCAGTACTTC. The genes are TRBV6-6 and TRBJ2-7; 9 positions agree with TRBD1. This CDR3 is 14 amino acids long. Germline CDR1 MNHNY, CDR2 SVGAGI (reference sequence). V gave up 6 bases and J gave up 5 bases; unmatched junction bases: 8.

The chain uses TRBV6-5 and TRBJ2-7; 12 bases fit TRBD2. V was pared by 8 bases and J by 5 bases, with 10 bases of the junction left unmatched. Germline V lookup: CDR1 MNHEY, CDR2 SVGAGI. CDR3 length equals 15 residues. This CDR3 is CASRKLAGGRNEQYF. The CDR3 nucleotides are TGTGCCAGCCGAAAGCTAGCGGGAGGGCGGAACGAGCAGTACTTC.

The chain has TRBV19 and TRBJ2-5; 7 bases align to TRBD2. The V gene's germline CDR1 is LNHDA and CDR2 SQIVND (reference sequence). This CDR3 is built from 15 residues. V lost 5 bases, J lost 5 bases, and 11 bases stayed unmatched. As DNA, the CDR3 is TGTGCCAGTAGTGCACCGGGAGGCTTTCGGGAGACCCAGTACTTC. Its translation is CASSAPGGFRETQYF.

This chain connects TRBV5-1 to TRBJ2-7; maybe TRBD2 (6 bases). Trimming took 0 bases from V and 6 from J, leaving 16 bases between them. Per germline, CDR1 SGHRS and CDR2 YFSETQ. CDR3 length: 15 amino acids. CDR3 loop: CASSLGHLTSGEQYF. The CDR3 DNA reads TGCGCCAGCAGCTTGGGACACCTGACTAGTGGCGAGCAGTACTTC.

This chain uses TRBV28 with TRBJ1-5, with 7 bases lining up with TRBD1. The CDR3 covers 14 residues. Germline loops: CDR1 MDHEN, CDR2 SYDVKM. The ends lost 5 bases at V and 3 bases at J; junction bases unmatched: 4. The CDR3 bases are TGTGCCAGCAGTCCGACAGGGCACAATCAGCCCCAGCATTTT. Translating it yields CASSPTGHNQPQHF. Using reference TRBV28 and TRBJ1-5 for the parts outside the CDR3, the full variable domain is DVKVTQSSRYLVKRTGEKVFLECVQDMDHENMFWYRQDPGLGLRLIYFSYDVKMKEKGDIPEGYSVSREKKERFSLILESASTNQTSMYLCASSPTGHNQPQHFGDGTRLSIL.

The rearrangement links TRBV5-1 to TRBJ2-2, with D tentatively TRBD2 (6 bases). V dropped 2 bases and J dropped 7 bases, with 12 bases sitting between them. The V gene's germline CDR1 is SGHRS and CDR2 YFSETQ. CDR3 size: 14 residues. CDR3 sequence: CASSFFGGDGELFF. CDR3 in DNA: TGCGCCAGCAGCTTCTTCGGCGGGGACGGGGAGCTGTTTTTT.

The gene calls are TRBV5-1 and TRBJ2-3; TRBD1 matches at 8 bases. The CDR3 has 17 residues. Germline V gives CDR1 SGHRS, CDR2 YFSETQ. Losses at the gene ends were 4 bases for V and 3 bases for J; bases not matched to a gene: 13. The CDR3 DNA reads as TGCGCCAGCAGCCCGATGGCGGGGACAGGTATTACAGATACGCAGTATTTT. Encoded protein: CASSPMAGTGITDTQYF.

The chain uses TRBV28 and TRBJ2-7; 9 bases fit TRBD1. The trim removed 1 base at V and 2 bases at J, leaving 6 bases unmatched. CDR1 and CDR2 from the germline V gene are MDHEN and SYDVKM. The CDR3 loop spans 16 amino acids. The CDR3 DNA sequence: TGTGCCAGCAGTTTATCCGGGACAGGGAGAGCCTACGAGCAGTACTTC. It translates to CASSLSGTGRAYEQYF.

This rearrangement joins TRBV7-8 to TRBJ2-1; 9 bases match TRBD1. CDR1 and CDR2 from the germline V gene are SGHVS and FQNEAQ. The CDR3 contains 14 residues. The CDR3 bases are TGTGTAACTATCGCGGACAGGGGTTACAATGAGCAGTTCTTC. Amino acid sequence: CVTIADRGYNEQFF.

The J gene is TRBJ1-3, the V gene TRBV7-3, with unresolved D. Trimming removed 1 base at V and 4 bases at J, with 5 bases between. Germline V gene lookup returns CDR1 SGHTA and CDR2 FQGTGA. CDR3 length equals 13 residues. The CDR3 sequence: CASSLNGGNTIYF. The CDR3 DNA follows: TGTGCCAGCAGCTTAAACGGGGGAAACACCATATATTTT.

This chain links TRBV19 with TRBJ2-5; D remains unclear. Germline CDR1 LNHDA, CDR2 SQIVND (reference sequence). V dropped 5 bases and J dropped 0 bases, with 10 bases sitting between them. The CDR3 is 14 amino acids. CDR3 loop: CASSGPVDQETQYF. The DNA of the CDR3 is TGTGCCAGTAGTGGGCCAGTGGACCAAGAGACCCAGTACTTC.

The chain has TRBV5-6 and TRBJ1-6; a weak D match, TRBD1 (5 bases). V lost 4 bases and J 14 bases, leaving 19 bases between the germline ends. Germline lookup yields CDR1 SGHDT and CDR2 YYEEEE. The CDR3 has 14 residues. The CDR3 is CASSRPTGIRTLHF. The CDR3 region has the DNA TGTGCCAGCAGCCGCCCCACAGGCATAAGGACCCTCCACTTT.

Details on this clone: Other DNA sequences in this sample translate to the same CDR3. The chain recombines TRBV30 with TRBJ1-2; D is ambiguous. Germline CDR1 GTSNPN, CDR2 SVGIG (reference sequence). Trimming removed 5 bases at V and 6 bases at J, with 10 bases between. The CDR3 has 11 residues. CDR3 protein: CAWERANGYTF. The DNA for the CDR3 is TGTGCCTGGGAACGAGCGAATGGCTACACCTTC.

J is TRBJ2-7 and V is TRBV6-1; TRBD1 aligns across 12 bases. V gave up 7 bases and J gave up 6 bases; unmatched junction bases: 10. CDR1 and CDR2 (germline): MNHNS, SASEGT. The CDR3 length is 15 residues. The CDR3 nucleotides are TGTGCCAGCACACCAGGGACAGGGGGCTTCTCCGAGCAGTACTTC. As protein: CASTPGTGGFSEQYF.

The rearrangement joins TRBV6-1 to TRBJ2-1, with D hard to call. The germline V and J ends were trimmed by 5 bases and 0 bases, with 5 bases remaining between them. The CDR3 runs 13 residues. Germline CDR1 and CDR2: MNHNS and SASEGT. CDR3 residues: CASSKSSYNEQFF. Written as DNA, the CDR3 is TGTGCCAGCAGTAAGAGCTCCTACAATGAGCAGTTCTTC.

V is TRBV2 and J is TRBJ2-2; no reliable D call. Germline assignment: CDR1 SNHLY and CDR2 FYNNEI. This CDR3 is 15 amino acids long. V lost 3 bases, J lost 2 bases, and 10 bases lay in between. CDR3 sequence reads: CASSEVAPNTGELFF. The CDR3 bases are TGTGCCAGCAGTGAGGTGGCACCAAACACCGGGGAGCTGTTTTTT. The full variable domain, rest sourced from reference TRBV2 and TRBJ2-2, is EPEVTQTPSHQVTQMGQEVILRCVPISNHLYFYWYRQILGQKVEFLVSFYNNEISEKSEIFDDQFSVERPDGSNFTLKIRSTKLEDSAMYFCASSEVAPNTGELFFGEGSRLTVL.

CDR3 amino acids: CASSQERRVESGANVLTF. CDR3 sequence (DNA): TGTGCCAGCAGCCAAGAGCGGAGGGTTGAGTCTGGGGCCAACGTCCTGACTTTC. The chain joins TRBV4-2 to TRBJ2-6, with D possibly being TRBD2 (6 bases). Per germline, CDR1 LGHNA and CDR2 YNFKEQ. This CDR3 has 18 amino acids. V was clipped by 0 bases and J by 1 base, with 13 bases between them.

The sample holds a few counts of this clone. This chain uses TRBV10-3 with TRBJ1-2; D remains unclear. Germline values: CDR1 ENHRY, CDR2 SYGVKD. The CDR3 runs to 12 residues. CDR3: CASKSSLYGYTF. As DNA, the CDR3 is TGTGCTTCAAAGAGCAGCCTATATGGCTACACCTTC.

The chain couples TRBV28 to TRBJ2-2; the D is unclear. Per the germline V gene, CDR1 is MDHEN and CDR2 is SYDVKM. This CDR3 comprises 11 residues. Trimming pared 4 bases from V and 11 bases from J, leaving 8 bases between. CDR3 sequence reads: CASSSPAELFF. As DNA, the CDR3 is TGTGCCAGCAGTTCCCCGGCAGAGCTGTTTTTT.

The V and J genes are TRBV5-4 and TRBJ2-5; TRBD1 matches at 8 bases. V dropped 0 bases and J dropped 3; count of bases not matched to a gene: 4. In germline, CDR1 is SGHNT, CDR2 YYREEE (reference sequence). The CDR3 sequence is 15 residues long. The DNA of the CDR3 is TGTGCCAGCAGCTTGGAACAGGGGGATAAAGAGACCCAGTACTTC. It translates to CASSLEQGDKETQYF.

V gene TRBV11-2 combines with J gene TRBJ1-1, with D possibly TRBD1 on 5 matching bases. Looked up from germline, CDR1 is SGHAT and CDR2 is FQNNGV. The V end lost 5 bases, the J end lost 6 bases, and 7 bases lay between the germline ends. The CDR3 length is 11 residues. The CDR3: CASSPGAEAFF. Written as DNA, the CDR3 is TGTGCCAGCAGCCCGGGGGCTGAAGCTTTCTTT. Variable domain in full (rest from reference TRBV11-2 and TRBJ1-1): EAGVAQSPRYKIIEKRQSVAFWCNPISGHATLYWYQQILGQGPKLLIQFQNNGVVDDSQLPKDRFSAERLKGVDSTLKIQPAKLEDSAVYLCASSPGAEAFFGQGTRLTVV.